This TCR beta chain was documented in a study of blood T cell repertoires in COVID-19. The overall study: From T cells, B-cell-depleted T cells, or PBMCs came the material, which was cDNA or gDNA.

Seattle's cohort entered during active infection and was followed longitudinally. Libraries were prepared by immunoSEQ multiplex PCR; TCRdb keeps only in-frame clonotypes and omits some of them. The sample holds over 250,000 clones, roughly 80% seen once. Sequencing was performed on peripheral blood. The sequence derives from a human donor with COVID-19, enrolled during active disease. The donor label of this sample is uncertain.

This chain's CDR3 is CASSVAKSGTGDSGANVLTF. The CDR3 nucleotides are TGTGCCAGCAGCGTAGCAAAATCCGGGACAGGGGACTCTGGGGCCAACGTCCTGACTTTC. The V gene is TRBV9, the J gene TRBJ2-6; 10 nucleotides line up with TRBD1. Germline trimming cut 0 bases from V and 0 bases from J; bases unmatched to any gene: 9. The CDR3 spans 20 residues. CDR1 and CDR2 (germline): SGDLS, YYNGEE.